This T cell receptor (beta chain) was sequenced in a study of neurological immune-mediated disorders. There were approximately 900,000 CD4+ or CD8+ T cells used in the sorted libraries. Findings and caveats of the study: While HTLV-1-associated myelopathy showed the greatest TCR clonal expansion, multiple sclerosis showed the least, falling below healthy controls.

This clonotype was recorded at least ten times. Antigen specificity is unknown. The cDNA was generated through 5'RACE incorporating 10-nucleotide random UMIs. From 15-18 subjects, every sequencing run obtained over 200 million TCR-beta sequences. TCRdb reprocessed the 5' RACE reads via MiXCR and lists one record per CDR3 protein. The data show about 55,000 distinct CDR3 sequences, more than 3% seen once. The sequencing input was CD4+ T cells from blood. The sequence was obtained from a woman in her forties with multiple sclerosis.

The CDR3 sequence: CASRPGGQAGNEQFF. The CDR3 nucleotides read TGCGCCAGCAGGCCTGGGGGGCAGGCGGGGAATGAGCAGTTCTTC. The chain recombines TRBV5-1 with TRBJ2-1; D may be TRBD1 or TRBD2 (6 bases each). Per germline, CDR1 SGHRS and CDR2 YFSETQ. The CDR3 totals 15 residues. The V gene lost 5 bases and the J gene lost 7 bases, with 19 bases spanning the gap.